Each of the 15 T cell receptor beta chains below was sequenced from the same sample in a study of shared clonotypes between healthy human individuals. This table comes from immunoSEQ multiplex PCR, and its TCRdb copy is limited to in-frame clones, with some not included. The sample has approximately 620,000 clones; 95% to 98% are singletons. Sequenced sample: naive CD4+ T cells sorted from blood. This sample's subset: CD45RA+ positively selected. The source of these receptors is a young woman in good health.

The chain's CDR3 is CASRADNRGGGYTF. Here the CDR3 DNA reads TGTGCCAGCAGGGCCGATAACAGGGGTGGTGGCTACACCTTC. V usage is TRBV2 and J usage is TRBJ1-2; 7 bases line up with TRBD1. The ends lost 6 bases at V and 7 bases at J; junction bases unmatched: 11. This CDR3 comprises 14 residues. Germline CDR1 is SNHLY and CDR2 is FYNNEI.

The sample holds one count of this clone. The V call is TRBV11-1, the J call TRBJ2-7; TRBD2 matches 7 bases. Germline V gives CDR1 SGHAT, CDR2 FQDESV (reference sequence). This CDR3 spans 14 amino acids. The V gene end was trimmed by 3 bases and the J gene end by 2 bases; junction bases not matched to a gene: 4. CDR3 in amino acids: CASSFQRGTYEQYF. The CDR3 region has the DNA TGTGCCAGCAGCTTCCAGCGGGGTACCTACGAGCAGTACTTC.

The chain carries TRBV7-9 and TRBJ1-1, with unresolved D. The CDR3 loop spans 15 amino acids. The V end was cut by 4 bases, the J end by 10 bases, with 22 bases between. The germline gives CDR1 SEHNR, CDR2 FQNEAQ (reference sequence). The CDR3 DNA follows: TGTGCCAGCAGCTCTTTACCCAGGAGACTCACGGGAGCTTTCTTT. It encodes CASSSLPRRLTGAFF.

V and J are TRBV30 and TRBJ2-1; 7 bases match TRBD2. Per germline, CDR1 GTSNPN and CDR2 SVGIG (reference sequence). V gave up 2 bases and J gave up 8 bases; unmatched junction bases: 9. The CDR3 is 14 residues long. Written as DNA, the CDR3 is TGTGCCTGGAGTCCACCCGGAACTAGCGATGAGCAGTTCTTC. This codes for CAWSPPGTSDEQFF.

CDR3 in amino acids: CASTERDTRYANTGELFF. For the CDR3, the DNA is TGTGCCAGCACCGAACGGGACACGCGGTACGCGAACACCGGGGAGCTGTTTTTT. This chain uses TRBV27 with TRBJ2-2, with D tentatively TRBD1 (6 bases). V shed 7 bases and J shed 0 bases, with 21 bases lying between them. Germline CDR1 is MNHEY and CDR2 is SMNVEV (reference sequence). The CDR3 runs 18 residues.

This clone was observed once. V gene TRBV5-1 combines with J gene TRBJ2-2, with 7 bases aligning to TRBD1. Germline V gene sequence: CDR1 SGHRS, CDR2 YFSETQ. V shed 0 bases and J 5 bases; nucleotides not matched to a gene: 4. This CDR3 spans 15 amino acids. The CDR3 loop reads CASSLGQGMTGELFF. The CDR3 DNA is TGCGCCAGCAGCTTGGGACAGGGTATGACCGGGGAGCTGTTTTTT. The full variable domain, completed using reference TRBV5-1 and TRBJ2-2, is KAGVTQTPRYLIKTRGQQVTLSCSPISGHRSVSWYQQTPGQGLQFLFEYFSETQRNKGNFPGRFSGRQFSNSRSEMNVSTLELGDSALYLCASSLGQGMTGELFFGEGSRLTVL.

The rearrangement uses TRBV7-9 and TRBJ2-7; no definite D call. CDR3 length: 11 residues. CDR1 and CDR2 (germline): SEHNR, FQNEAQ (reference sequence). Trimming cost V 5 bases and J 6 bases, with 8 bases left between them. In DNA, the CDR3 is TGTGCCAGCAGCCTACCAGGCGAGCAGTACTTC. Protein product: CASSLPGEQYF.

This chain joins TRBV19 and TRBJ2-3, with 7 positions matching TRBD1. The V gene's germline CDR1 is LNHDA and CDR2 SQIVND (reference sequence). V lost 6 bases and J lost 8; bases outside the gene matches: 11. The CDR3 is made up of 14 amino acids. The CDR3 protein is CASSLRDSQVTQYF. DNA of the CDR3: TGTGCCAGTAGCCTAAGGGACAGCCAGGTTACGCAGTATTTT. Full variable domain (missing parts from reference TRBV19 and TRBJ2-3): DGGITQSPKYLFRKEGQNVTLSCEQNLNHDAMYWYRQDPGQGLRLIYYSQIVNDFQKGDIAEGYSVSREKKESFPLTVTSAQKNPTAFYLCASSLRDSQVTQYFGPGTRLTVL.

The genes are TRBV28 and TRBJ1-5; TRBD1 matches at 7 bases. This CDR3 is 15 amino acids long. V was pared by 4 bases and J by 1 base, with 4 bases of the junction left unmatched. From germline, CDR1 is MDHEN and CDR2 SYDVKM. The CDR3 spells CASSWDSRSNQPQHF. The DNA of the CDR3 is TGTGCCAGCAGTTGGGACAGCCGGAGCAATCAGCCCCAGCATTTT.

The V call is TRBV28, the J call TRBJ1-4; 9 bases are a match to TRBD1. Germline CDR1 and CDR2: MDHEN and SYDVKM. The CDR3 runs to 15 residues. V gave up 7 bases and J gave up 5 bases; unmatched junction bases: 8. The CDR3 here is CASTWEGTGNEKLFF. CDR3 sequence (DNA): TGTGCCAGCACCTGGGAGGGGACAGGGAATGAAAAACTGTTTTTT.

V gene TRBV2 combines with J gene TRBJ1-5; a weak D match, TRBD1 (6 bases). V shed 7 bases and J shed 11 bases, with 21 bases lying between them. The CDR3 has 14 amino acids. The germline V gene encodes CDR1 SNHLY and CDR2 FYNNEI. The CDR3 DNA is TGTGCCAGCACAGAGAACAGGGAGCGGGTGGCCCAGCATTTT. Amino acid sequence: CASTENRERVAQHF.

This chain joins TRBV6-6 and TRBJ2-2; TRBD1 aligns across 8 bases. CDR1 MNHNY and CDR2 SVGAGI come from the germline V gene (reference sequence). The CDR3 spans 16 residues. J was trimmed by 4 bases and V by 5 bases; bases with no gene match: 9. The CDR3 loop is CASSPRTGSGTGELFF. As DNA, the CDR3 is TGTGCCAGCAGTCCTAGGACAGGGTCGGGCACCGGGGAGCTGTTTTTT.

The chain is built from TRBV10-1 and TRBJ2-5; TRBD2 matches at 8 bases. Germline values: CDR1 WNHNN, CDR2 SYGVQD (reference sequence). The CDR3 contains 14 residues. The junction had 1 base not matched to a gene; V was cut back by 3 bases and J by 1 base. CDR3 in DNA: TGCGCCAGCAGTGATGGACTAGCCCAAGAGACCCAGTACTTC. Amino acids: CASSDGLAQETQYF.

The gene calls are TRBV19 and TRBJ2-1; D is unclear. V shed 4 bases and J shed 0 bases, with 4 bases lying between them. The germline CDR1 and CDR2 sequences are LNHDA and SQIVND (reference sequence). CDR3 length: 13 amino acids. This CDR3 is CASSTPSYNEQFF. The CDR3 nucleotides are TGTGCCAGTAGTACCCCCTCCTACAATGAGCAGTTCTTC.

This chain uses TRBV6-5 with TRBJ1-6, with D unclear. The CDR3 is 12 residues long. Trimming pared 4 bases from V and 7 bases from J, leaving 5 bases between. The V gene's germline CDR1 is MNHEY and CDR2 SVGAGI. The DNA of the CDR3 is TGTGCCAGCAGTTTAATGAATTCACCCCTCCACTTT. Amino acids: CASSLMNSPLHF.